The 28 T cell receptor beta chains in this list originate from one sample, sequenced in a study of blood T cells in healthy people across ages. Through a sample-barcoded 5' primer and a J-beta primer mix, a second PCR was run for roughly 6 to 12 cycles. TCRdb reprocessed the 5' RACE reads via MiXCR and lists one record per CDR3 protein. The sample lists approximately 800,000 distinct CDR3 sequences; nearly 60% were seen once. Sequenced input: blood. These receptors came from a man aged 25-40 years in good health.

This clonotype was detected ten times or more. V usage is TRBV20-1 and J usage is TRBJ1-6, with TRBD1 matching over 7 bases. The CDR3 contains 15 residues. CDR1 and CDR2 (germline): DFQATT, SNEGSKA (reference sequence). J was trimmed by 5 bases and V by 5 bases; bases with no gene match: 9. The CDR3 DNA follows: TGCAGTGCTCTAGTATCGGGACAGAATAATTCACCCCTCCACTTT. Translation: CSALVSGQNNSPLHF.

This chain's CDR3 is CASSLGAGTGSSGNTIYF. The CDR3 DNA reads TGTGCCAGCAGCTTGGGGGCCGGGACAGGGTCCTCTGGAAACACCATATATTTT. The V gene is TRBV7-9, the J gene TRBJ1-3, with TRBD1 identical over 9 bases. Germline V lookup: CDR1 SEHNR, CDR2 FQNEAQ (reference sequence). V dropped 3 bases and J dropped 0; count of bases not matched to a gene: 9. CDR3 length: 18 residues.

There are a few counts of this clonotype. This sequence joins TRBV12-3 or TRBV12-4 and TRBJ2-3; D is unresolved. This CDR3 has 16 residues. Trimming stripped 6 bases from V and 3 bases from J, with 19 bases between. The CDR3 coding sequence is TGTGCCAGCAGCAAGACGGACGGCCTCCATACAGATACGCAGTATTTT. This encodes CASSKTDGLHTDTQYF.

This clonotype was seen a few times. The J gene is TRBJ2-5, the V gene TRBV25-1; 13 nucleotides line up with TRBD2. The CDR3 sequence is 15 residues long. With 9 bases clipped from V and 4 bases from J, the junction kept 8 bases outside the gene matches. The germline gives CDR1 MGHDK, CDR2 SYGVNS. The CDR3 DNA reads TGTGCCAGTTCCCCGAGGACTAGCGGGGGAGAGACCCAGTACTTC. This codes for CASSPRTSGGETQYF. Using reference TRBV25-1 and TRBJ2-5 for the parts outside the CDR3, the full variable domain is EADIYQTPRYLVIGTGKKITLECSQTMGHDKMYWYQQDPGMELHLIHYSYGVNSTEKGDLSSESTVSRIRTEHFPLTLESARPSHTSQYLCASSPRTSGGETQYFGPGTRLLVL.

This clonotype appeared a single time. The CDR3 spells CASGTGSLNTEAFF. The CDR3 DNA is TGTGCCAGTGGAACCGGCTCCTTGAACACTGAAGCTTTCTTT. The chain carries TRBV9 and TRBJ1-1; D unclear. CDR1 is SGDLS, CDR2 YYNGEE, per germline. Trimming stripped 8 bases from V and 0 bases from J, with 14 bases between. This CDR3 region has 14 residues.

As regards this clonotype: At one end the junction does not follow the germline gene, possibly because of a read error. The genes are TRBV28 and TRBJ2-3; unclear D gene. Germline loops: CDR1 MDHEN, CDR2 SYDVKM. The CDR3 is made up of 14 amino acids. The CDR3 sequence is CASALRGVTDTRYF. DNA for the CDR3: TGTGCCAGCGCCCTCCGTGGGGTAACAGATACGCGGTATTTT. The full variable domain, in which reference TRBV28 and TRBJ2-3 provide the parts outside the CDR3, is DVKVTQSSRYLVKRTGEKVFLECVQDMDHENMFWYRQDPGLGLRLIYFSYDVKMKEKGDIPEGYSVSREKKERFSLILESASTNQTSMYLCASALRGVTDTRYFGPGTRLTVL.

This clonotype appeared once. This chain connects TRBV20-1 to TRBJ1-2; possibly TRBD1 for D (5 bases). CDR3 length: 13 residues. V lost 3 bases, J lost 4 bases, and 12 bases lay in between. Germline CDR1 and CDR2: DFQATT and SNEGSKA (reference sequence). Written as DNA, the CDR3 is TGCAGTGCTAGCCCCGGGACGGCCTATGGCTACACCTTC. Translating gives CSASPGTAYGYTF.

The V gene is TRBV7-9, the J gene TRBJ1-2; weak D call: TRBD1 (5 bases). This CDR3 is 13 amino acids long. The germline V gene encodes CDR1 SEHNR and CDR2 FQNEAQ (reference sequence). Trimming left V 5 bases short and J 4 bases short, with 11 bases between. The CDR3 bases are TGTGCCAGCAGCCCATTGGGGGGCTATGGCTACACCTTC. Translating it yields CASSPLGGYGYTF.

This chain links TRBV5-1 with TRBJ1-2; D perhaps matches TRBD1 (6 bases). The germline V gene encodes CDR1 SGHRS and CDR2 YFSETQ. V was pared by 0 bases and J by 4 bases, with 10 bases between. This CDR3 spans 14 amino acids. This CDR3 reads CASSLAGQTYGYTF. The CDR3 DNA reads TGCGCCAGCAGCTTGGCCGGACAGACCTATGGCTACACCTTC.

J is TRBJ1-3 and V is TRBV7-9; D not resolved. Per germline, CDR1 SEHNR and CDR2 FQNEAQ (reference sequence). This CDR3 spans 15 amino acids. V lost 7 bases to trimming and J lost 0 bases, with 13 bases between them. In DNA form, the CDR3 reads TGTGCCAGCAACCCCGGCCAGGACTCTGGAAACACCATATATTTT. Its translation: CASNPGQDSGNTIYF.

The chain links TRBV15 to TRBJ2-1, with 12 positions matching TRBD2. Germline assignment: CDR1 LNHNV and CDR2 YYDKDF (reference sequence). The CDR3 sequence is 17 residues long. V was pared by 5 bases and J by 4 bases, with 9 bases of the junction left unmatched. Here the CDR3 DNA reads TGTGCCACCAGCTCAGAAGCCCTAGCGGGAGGGTACAATGAGCAGTTCTTC. This encodes CATSSEALAGGYNEQFF.

This clonotype was counted only a few times. V is TRBV10-3 and J is TRBJ1-6; 9 nucleotides line up with TRBD1. The CDR3 covers 15 residues. V lost 4 bases to trimming and J lost 10 bases; unmatched junction nucleotides: 8. CDR1 and CDR2 from the germline V gene are ENHRY and SYGVKD. The DNA of the CDR3 is TGTGCCATCAGTGTCTCGGGACAGGGTGACTCACCCCTCCACTTT. The encoded protein is CAISVSGQGDSPLHF.

The gene calls are TRBV7-9 and TRBJ2-7; D remains unclear. This CDR3 is built from 14 residues. CDR1 is SEHNR, CDR2 FQNEAQ, per germline (reference sequence). V lost 5 bases, J lost 3 bases, and 14 bases lay in between. In DNA form, the CDR3 reads TGTGCCAGCAGCGCCCCGCGCCCCAGCTACGAGCAGTACTTC. Encoded protein: CASSAPRPSYEQYF.

The V call is TRBV30, the J call TRBJ2-1, with D unresolved. CDR1 and CDR2 from the germline V gene are GTSNPN and SVGIG (reference sequence). This CDR3 has 13 amino acids. The ends were cut back, 3 bases at V and 1 base at J, with 7 bases in the middle. Here the CDR3 reads CAWRQYSYNEQFF. DNA for the CDR3: TGTGCCTGGAGGCAGTATTCCTACAATGAGCAGTTCTTC.

The chain uses TRBV7-2 and TRBJ2-4; tentatively, D is TRBD2 (5 bases). CDR1 is SGHTA, CDR2 FQGNSA, per germline. The CDR3 runs to 12 residues. Trimming removed 5 bases from V and 15 bases from J, with 17 bases in between. The CDR3 sequence: CASSLVSRGMYF. The CDR3 DNA is TGTGCCAGCAGCCTAGTAAGCCGGGGAATGTACTTC.

The chain is built from TRBV4-3 and TRBJ2-7; perhaps TRBD2 as D (7 bases). The J call may not be correct, given that the DNA end is closer to TRBJ2-5. The germline V gene has CDR1 LGHNA and CDR2 YSLEER. The CDR3 contains 15 residues. CDR3 sequence (DNA): TGCGCCAGCAGCCAAGAAAGGGGGGGATCCGAGACCCAGTACTTC. As protein: CASSQERGGSETQYF.

The chain joins TRBV3-1 to TRBJ2-5, with a weak D call TRBD1 (5 bases). The CDR3 extends over 14 amino acids. V gave up 3 bases and J gave up 5 bases, with 13 bases separating them. CDR1 and CDR2 (germline): LGHDT, YNNKEL (reference sequence). The CDR3 nucleotides are TGTGCCAGCAGCCATGATCAGGGTCAGGAGACCCAGTACTTC. Encoded protein: CASSHDQGQETQYF.

V is TRBV20-1 and J is TRBJ1-2, with 9 bases identical to TRBD1. The CDR3 extends over 13 amino acids. Unmatched junction bases numbered 5, after V lost 7 bases and J lost 2 bases. Germline V CDR1 and CDR2: DFQATT, SNEGSKA (reference sequence). CDR3: CSVNRGRNYGYTF. Written as DNA, the CDR3 is TGCAGTGTTAACAGGGGGCGGAACTATGGCTACACCTTC.

The chain uses TRBV3-1 and TRBJ2-3; 8 bases are a match to TRBD2. The CDR3 totals 16 residues. V lost 4 bases, J lost 5 bases, and 11 bases stayed unmatched. Germline CDR1 is LGHDT and CDR2 is YNNKEL (reference sequence). The CDR3 DNA follows: TGTGCCAGCAGCCGAATAGCGGGGAGGGGGGTAGATACGCAGTATTTT. Encoded protein: CASSRIAGRGVDTQYF.

The DNA of the CDR3 is TGTGCCAGCAGCTTACTAGCTCTGGCCTACGAGCAGTACTTC. Its translation is CASSLLALAYEQYF. The V and J genes are TRBV7-2 and TRBJ2-7; maybe TRBD2 (5 bases). V lost 2 bases to trimming and J lost 2 bases, with 10 bases between them. CDR3 length: 14 residues. Germline values: CDR1 SGHTA, CDR2 FQGNSA.

The chain carries TRBV4-1 and TRBJ2-1; D unclear. Germline CDR1 is MGHRA and CDR2 is YSYEKL. Trimming took off 2 bases at V and 5 bases at J, with 7 bases between the two ends. This CDR3 contains 13 residues. CDR3 loop: CASSQRGDNEQFF. CDR3 DNA sequence: TGCGCCAGCAGCCAACGAGGCGACAATGAGCAGTTCTTC.

V usage is TRBV2 and J usage is TRBJ2-1, with 10 bases matching TRBD1. Germline-derived CDR1 and CDR2 are SNHLY and FYNNEI. This CDR3 is built from 15 residues. V trimming: 5 bases; J trimming: 5 bases; junction bases outside the gene matches: 6. In nucleotides, the CDR3 is TGTGCCAGCAGTCGCACCGGGACAGGGGACAATGAGCAGTTCTTC. It encodes CASSRTGTGDNEQFF.

This clonotype was counted a few times. This chain connects TRBV2 to TRBJ2-5, with TRBD1 matching over 8 bases. Losses at the gene ends were 4 bases for V and 9 bases for J; bases not matched to a gene: 10. The germline V gene encodes CDR1 SNHLY and CDR2 FYNNEI. This CDR3 has 14 residues. CDR3 DNA: TGTGCCAGCAGTGTAAACAGGGGGACCCCCTCCCAGTACTTC. Its protein is CASSVNRGTPSQYF.

This sequence joins TRBV7-2 and TRBJ2-1; no definite D call. Trimming removed 5 bases at V and 5 bases at J, with 16 bases between. The germline V gene encodes CDR1 SGHTA and CDR2 FQGNSA. The CDR3 runs to 15 residues. For the CDR3, the DNA is TGTGCCAGCAGCACAATTTTAACCTGGAACAATGAGCAGTTCTTC. Its protein product is CASSTILTWNNEQFF. The full variable domain, completed using reference TRBV7-2 and TRBJ2-1, is GAGVSQSPSNKVTEKGKDVELRCDPISGHTALYWYRQSLGQGLEFLIYFQGNSAPDKSGLPSDRFSAERTGGSVSTLTIQRTQQEDSAVYLCASSTILTWNNEQFFGPGTRLTVL.

This clonotype was recorded a few times. This rearrangement joins TRBV29-1 to TRBJ1-2; D uncertain. V lost 5 bases, J lost 7 bases, and 14 bases lay in between. CDR1 and CDR2 (germline): SQVTM, ANQGSEA. This CDR3 is built from 12 residues. CDR3 sequence (DNA): TGCAGCGTTTCCCCCAAATCCTCTGGCTACACCTTC. It encodes CSVSPKSSGYTF.

The chain employs TRBV20-1 and TRBJ2-5; 13 nucleotides align to TRBD2. V lost 0 bases and J lost 3; bases outside the gene matches: 10. Germline CDR1 is DFQATT and CDR2 is SNEGSKA (reference sequence). The CDR3 consists of 18 residues. CDR3 loop: CSARDLLAGGPSEETQYF. The CDR3 DNA reads as TGCAGTGCTAGAGATTTACTAGCGGGAGGGCCTAGTGAAGAGACCCAGTACTTC.

In DNA form, the CDR3 reads TGCGCCAGCAGCCAAGGGACTACCTACAATGAGCAGTACTTC. Its protein product is CASSQGTTYNEQYF. V and J are TRBV4-3 and TRBJ2-1; the D gene is possibly TRBD2 (6 bases). The DNA end favors TRBJ2-7, so the J call may be wrong. This CDR3 has 14 amino acids. In germline, CDR1 is LGHNA, CDR2 YSLEER.

This chain links TRBV4-2 with TRBJ2-5; the match to TRBD2 covers 8 bases. Germline lookup yields CDR1 LGHNA and CDR2 YNFKEQ. CDR3 length: 17 amino acids. The trim removed 0 bases at V and 6 bases at J, leaving 12 bases unmatched. CDR3 in DNA: TGTGCCAGCAGCCAAGAGTGGAGCGGGGGCGGGGGAAAGACCCAGTACTTC. Its translation: CASSQEWSGGGGKTQYF.